One T cell receptor beta chain is described in this entry. Its antigen is not yet known. No per-base quality is available; no much larger clone lies one base away. The data were obtained in a study of neoadjuvant anti-PD-1 for oral cavity cancer (dated by TCRdb to the early 2020s). As for the study more broadly: Before curative-intent surgical resection, most patients were given three to four biweekly doses of nivolumab at 3 mg/kg. The parent correlative cohort had 12 to 13 patients and a response rate of roughly 32%. Under RECIST 1.1, patients with complete response, partial response or stable disease were classed as responders, and patients with progression were classed as non-responders. A fourth nivolumab dose was given around day 43 to patients without progression, and definitive surgical resection was performed in those patients on days 50-56. Beyond this particular receptor, the publication reports: The TCR analyses had only a few patients in each response group, and the authors called for validation in larger cohorts. After neoadjuvant nivolumab, significantly higher T cell clonality (Gini index) was found within PBMCs in non-responders than in responders. Higher pretreatment blood Treg/Th17 ratios correlated with higher pretreatment blood TCRbeta clonality and lower post-treatment tumor TCRbeta clonality.

PBMC libraries used mostly approximately 480 ng of input genomic DNA for deep sequencing, with six replicates per sample. The immunoSEQ hsTCRbeta kit was used to prepare TCRbeta libraries according to the manufacturer's instructions. Sequencing of the completed libraries took place using an Illumina NovaSeq 6000 S4 flow cell after they had been pooled to approximately 3 nM. As for the original processing: The immunoSEQ Analyzer was used for raw data preprocessing and quality control. The analysis was restricted to productive rearrangements, with each unique CDR3 amino acid sequence defining a clonotype. Repertoire clonality was estimated as the Gini-Simpson index, which was computed with the R package tcR. Student's t test was used to compare Gini indices, while Pearson correlation assessed associations with tumor size change. What TCRdb holds here is the immuneACCESS table cut down to in-frame rearrangements. Part of the clones is not present; checked against another copy, under half of the missing clones reflect an unresolved V gene, and the others are unexplained. V and J calls and clone size come straight from that table; D and trimming were deduced from the DNA. The sample table records roughly 67,000 clones; around 83% of these occur just once. About 3.7% of the sample is held by the ten biggest clonotypes.

The time point label on this specimen signifies: before neoadjuvant nivolumab. Patients had been newly diagnosed with stage II-IVA oral cavity squamous cell carcinoma, and no prior systemic or radiation treatment had been given to the patients. The cohort was composed of patients with HPV-negative, locally advanced oral cavity squamous cell carcinoma. Peripheral blood mononuclear cells were analyzed directly and were not maintained or expanded in culture. The samples were drawn from a longitudinal correlative study tied to a single-arm phase II trial testing neoadjuvant nivolumab in oral cavity squamous cell carcinoma. Genomic DNA-based TCRbeta sequencing was performed on subject-matched pre- and post-treatment PBMCs and tumors from three responders and three non-responders. Peripheral blood mononuclear cells were drawn once before nivolumab treatment and a second time after treatment, when surgery took place. The Maxwell RSC DNA from Cells kit was used to extract genomic DNA from PBMCs.

According to the germline V gene, CDR1 reads SGHVS and CDR2 reads FQNEAQ. A distance of 5 bases separates the germline ends of V and J, which lose 2 bases and 6 bases respectively. Including the terminal cysteine and phenylalanine, the CDR3 comprises 12 residues. Just the 36-base CDR3 DNA is kept, in frame starting at base 1. This chain joins TRBV7-8 to TRBJ1-5, with the D gene not confidently named. The receptor comes from a person between 40 and 85 years old with oral cavity squamous cell carcinoma. The sequences come from PBMCs, collected before nivolumab (anti-PD-1) treatment. The sequenced DNA: TGTGCCAGCAGCTTATGGGCTCAGCCCCAGCATTTT. Its translation is CASSLWAQPQHF. The reference TRBV7-8 and TRBJ1-5 proteins fill in what lies around the CDR3, so the full variable domain reads GAGVSQSPRYKVAKRGQDVALRCDPISGHVSLFWYQQALGQGPEFLTYFQNEAQLDKSGLPSDRFFAERPEGSVSTLKIQRTQQEDSAVYLCASSLWAQPQHFGDGTRLSIL.